A single sample gave rise to the 15 T cell receptor beta chains below, sequenced in a study of CD8+ T cells in alopecia areata. Extracted from the samples, RNA was reverse transcribed into cDNA to serve as the sequencing template. Profiling relied on immunoSEQ multiplex PCR, and the TCRdb table lists in-frame clones only, not all of them. In the table there are roughly 130,000 clones, over 50% of which are singletons. Specimen: CD4+ T cells sorted from blood, collected at week 0. These TCRs come from a human donor with alopecia areata.

This clone was observed a few times. V and J are TRBV9 and TRBJ2-2, with TRBD2 matching 10 bases. Per the germline V gene, CDR1 is SGDLS and CDR2 is YYNGEE. Trimming at V came to 3 bases and at J to 4 bases, leaving 3 bases not matched to a gene. The CDR3 extends over 15 amino acids. CDR3 nucleotides: TGTGCCAGCAGCGCGAGGACTAGCGGCACCGGGGAGCTGTTTTTT. Its protein is CASSARTSGTGELFF.

This clone appeared a few times. The rearrangement uses TRBV7-2 and TRBJ2-5; the D gene could be TRBD1 or TRBD2 (6 bases each). The CDR3 is made up of 14 amino acids. Germline assignment: CDR1 SGHTA and CDR2 FQGNSA. Trimming stripped 0 bases from V and 5 bases from J, with 10 bases between. CDR3 sequence: CASSLAGGGETQYF. The CDR3 DNA reads TGTGCCAGCAGCTTAGCGGGGGGCGGGGAGACCCAGTACTTC.

This clone was counted at least ten times. The chain couples TRBV7-8 to TRBJ1-2; TRBD1 agrees at 8 bases. CDR1 and CDR2 from the germline V gene are SGHVS and FQNEAQ. The J segment lost 6 bases and the V segment lost 5 bases, leaving 11 bases of the junction unmatched. The CDR3 consists of 15 residues. The CDR3 sequence is CASSLLGQGVDGYTF. For the CDR3, the DNA is TGTGCCAGCAGCCTTCTTGGACAGGGAGTCGATGGCTACACCTTC.

This clone was recorded only once. V is TRBV15 and J is TRBJ1-2; no firm D call. The CDR3 runs 14 residues. Deletions cut 1 base from V and 3 bases from J, with 9 bases between. Germline lookup yields CDR1 LNHNV and CDR2 YYDKDF (reference sequence). In DNA form, the CDR3 reads TGTGCCACCAGCAGAGGTAGCACGGACTATGGCTACACCTTC. This codes for CATSRGSTDYGYTF. Complete variable domain (other parts from reference TRBV15 and TRBJ1-2): DAMVIQNPRYQVTQFGKPVTLSCSQTLNHNVMYWYQQKSSQAPKLLFHYYDKDFNNEADTPDNFQSRRPNTSFCFLDIRSPGLGDTAMYLCATSRGSTDYGYTFGSGTRLTVV.

In this sample, this clone turned up once. The chain has TRBV6-5 and TRBJ1-2; D gene uncertain. V lost 5 bases and J 2 bases, leaving 9 bases between the germline ends. CDR1 and CDR2 from the germline V gene are MNHEY and SVGAGI. CDR3 length: 13 residues. This CDR3 is CASSRQDNYGYTF. CDR3 in DNA: TGTGCCAGCAGTCGACAAGACAACTATGGCTACACCTTC.

The V and J genes are TRBV28 and TRBJ1-4, with a weak D call TRBD1 (6 bases). Trimming cost V 2 bases and J 4 bases, with 11 bases left between them. Per germline, CDR1 MDHEN and CDR2 SYDVKM. The CDR3 is 15 amino acids. The CDR3 loop is CASSLNGQINEKLFF. Written as DNA, the CDR3 is TGTGCCAGCAGTTTAAATGGACAGATTAATGAAAAACTGTTTTTT.

The rearrangement links TRBV27 to TRBJ2-3, with a possible D match to TRBD1 (6 bases). Germline V lookup: CDR1 MNHEY, CDR2 SMNVEV (reference sequence). With 8 bases removed from V and 0 bases from J, the gap between germline ends came to 12 bases. The CDR3 contains 14 residues. The CDR3 reads CASCLTGSTDTQYF. The CDR3 DNA is TGTGCCAGCTGCCTGACAGGTAGCACAGATACGCAGTATTTT.

The CDR3: CASSLVSGGNYGYTF. CDR3 sequence (DNA): TGCGCCAGCAGCTTGGTCTCAGGGGGCAACTATGGCTACACCTTC. The chain is built from TRBV5-1 and TRBJ1-2; 8 bases map to TRBD1. The germline V gene has CDR1 SGHRS and CDR2 YFSETQ. This CDR3 has 15 amino acids. Trimming at V came to 0 bases and at J to 2 bases, leaving 3 bases not matched to a gene.

The chain carries TRBV10-3 and TRBJ2-5; D may be TRBD2 (6 bases). The ends were cut back, 2 bases at V and 3 bases at J, with 10 bases in the middle. Germline assignment: CDR1 ENHRY and CDR2 SYGVKD. The CDR3 runs 14 residues. The CDR3 loop is CAISESGPEETQYF. The DNA of the CDR3 is TGTGCCATCAGTGAGAGCGGGCCAGAAGAGACCCAGTACTTC.

This chain connects TRBV19 to TRBJ2-7; D remains unclear. Germline CDR1 is LNHDA and CDR2 is SQIVND (reference sequence). V was shortened by 5 bases and J by 3 bases, with 11 bases between the two germline ends. The CDR3 is made up of 13 amino acids. The CDR3 protein is CASSSASGYEQYF. The CDR3 DNA reads as TGTGCCAGTAGTTCAGCGTCTGGCTACGAGCAGTACTTC.

The rearrangement joins TRBV7-2 to TRBJ2-3, with a tentative D call TRBD1 (6 bases). This CDR3 is built from 13 residues. Germline V lookup: CDR1 SGHTA, CDR2 FQGNSA. V lost 5 bases, J lost 4 bases, and 10 bases lay in between. CDR3 in DNA: TGTGCCAGCAGCGTGCAGGGGCCAGATACGCAGTATTTT. This gives the protein CASSVQGPDTQYF.

This chain links TRBV10-3 with TRBJ1-1; 7 bases agree with TRBD1. Trimming removed 4 bases from V and 4 bases from J; junction bases left unmatched: 15. Germline V gene sequence: CDR1 ENHRY, CDR2 SYGVKD. This CDR3 region has 17 residues. The CDR3 loop reads CAISGPPGGGDSTEAFF. Here the CDR3 DNA reads TGTGCCATCAGTGGCCCTCCAGGGGGAGGGGATAGCACTGAAGCTTTCTTT.

The chain combines TRBV27 with TRBJ2-3, with D perhaps TRBD1 (6 bases). Trimming left V 3 bases short and J 14 bases short, with 12 bases between. The germline CDR1 and CDR2 sequences are MNHEY and SMNVEV (reference sequence). The CDR3 is made up of 11 amino acids. In DNA form, the CDR3 reads TGTGCCAGCAGTTTCTTGGACAGTTTGTATTTT. As protein: CASSFLDSLYF.

This clone was picked up a small number of times. The chain has TRBV28 and TRBJ2-4, with D tentatively TRBD2 (6 bases). Trimming took 6 bases from V and 0 from J, leaving 15 bases between them. CDR3 size: 16 residues. CDR1 MDHEN and CDR2 SYDVKM come from the germline V gene. Written as DNA, the CDR3 is TGTGCCAGCAGCTACACTGGAGCGGGAGCCAAAAACATTCAGTACTTC. Residues: CASSYTGAGAKNIQYF.

The chain uses TRBV23-1 and TRBJ1-1; a weak D match, TRBD1 (6 bases). TRBV23-1 is an ORF for which the function is uncertain. V lost 3 bases and J 10 bases, leaving 15 bases between the germline ends. This CDR3 has 13 amino acids. The CDR3 reads CASSQGPGEGAFF. The DNA for the CDR3 is TGCGCCAGCAGTCAGGGACCAGGGGAGGGAGCTTTCTTT.